Detailed here is one T cell receptor (beta chain). Its antigen remains unidentified. PCR used 60 Vbeta primers and 13 Jbeta primers. Measured with immunoSEQ multiplex PCR; TCRdb has only the in-frame clones, and not every one. The sample lists 150,000 to 200,000 clones, around 81% occurring once. This sample was included in a study of cytomegalovirus exposure and HLA in healthy donors. Study conclusions and caveats: Association with HLA alleles at 0.05 false discovery rate was found for 16,951 TCR beta sequences in a later analysis.

V lost 8 bases to trimming and J lost 7 bases; unmatched junction nucleotides: 8. The CDR3 sequence is 12 residues long. The germline CDR1 and CDR2 sequences are ENHRY and SYGVKD. The clonotype comes from a young woman in good health and CMV-seronegative. Sequencing was done on a sample of PBMCs. The chain is built from TRBV10-3 and TRBJ2-7; 7 bases fit TRBD1. This CDR3 reads CAIGGQSGEQYF. The CDR3 DNA reads as TGTGCCATCGGGGGACAGTCTGGGGAGCAGTACTTC.